These 25 T cell receptor beta chains were all obtained from the same sample, sequenced in a study of cytomegalovirus exposure and HLA in healthy donors. PCR primers comprised 60 Vbeta and 13 Jbeta primers. Assay: immunoSEQ multiplex PCR; the TCRdb copy retains only in-frame clones and omits some. The table lists roughly 80,000 clones. Sequencing was done on a sample of PBMCs. All receptors derive from a girl aged 10 to 17 in good health and CMV-seropositive.

The chain recombines TRBV5-6 with TRBJ2-3; TRBD2 is a possible D gene (5 bases). Germline assignment: CDR1 SGHDT and CDR2 YYEEEE. The CDR3 length is 17 residues. Trimming took off 0 bases at V and 2 bases at J, with 16 bases between the two ends. The CDR3 coding sequence is TGTGCCAGCAGCTTGGGGACTGCCATCCCGAACACAGATACGCAGTATTTT. It is translated as CASSLGTAIPNTDTQYF.

The chain carries TRBV7-2 and TRBJ2-3; 7 positions match TRBD1. Per germline, CDR1 SGHTA and CDR2 FQGNSA. CDR3 size: 15 residues. V was pared by 4 bases and J by 0 bases, with 4 bases of the junction left unmatched. This CDR3 reads CASSSPGQSTDTQYF. DNA for the CDR3: TGTGCCAGCAGCTCGCCGGGACAGAGCACAGATACGCAGTATTTT.

The rearrangement joins TRBV30 to TRBJ2-7; perhaps TRBD2 as D (5 bases). Trimming shortened V by 1 base and J by 2 bases, and 12 bases separated the two germline ends. The CDR3 length is 14 residues. Per the germline V gene, CDR1 is GTSNPN and CDR2 is SVGIG (reference sequence). CDR3 loop: CAWSDGGRTYEQYV. The CDR3 DNA follows: TGTGCCTGGAGTGATGGCGGGCGGACCTACGAGCAGTACGTC.

The chain combines TRBV27 with TRBJ2-1, with 10 bases that match TRBD1. Looked up from germline, CDR1 is MNHEY and CDR2 is SMNVEV (reference sequence). CDR3 length: 15 amino acids. After removal of 6 bases from V and 7 bases from J, the junction contained 9 bases not matched to a gene. CDR3 nucleotides: TGTGCCAGCAGCCTAATCGGGACAGGGGATAATGAGCAGTTCTTC. Translating gives CASSLIGTGDNEQFF.

V usage is TRBV19 and J usage is TRBJ2-7, with a tentative D call TRBD2 (6 bases). This CDR3 is built from 13 residues. The V gene's germline CDR1 is LNHDA and CDR2 SQIVND (reference sequence). V lost 4 bases to trimming and J lost 2 bases, with 9 bases between them. Here the CDR3 DNA reads TGTGCCAGTAGTAAAAGACTAGCCTACGAGCAGTACTTC. Translated, it gives CASSKRLAYEQYF.

The chain employs TRBV5-5 and TRBJ2-1; a weak D match, TRBD1 (5 bases). V was pared by 6 bases and J by 8 bases, with 18 bases between. Per germline, CDR1 SGHKS and CDR2 YYEKEE (reference sequence). The CDR3 runs 14 residues. The CDR3 DNA reads as TGTGCCAGCATTAACTCGAAGGGGCCCCATGAGCAGTTCTTC. Its translation: CASINSKGPHEQFF.

The chain recombines TRBV6-6 with TRBJ2-3; a weak D match, TRBD2 (7 bases). The CDR3 length is 13 residues. Per the germline V gene, CDR1 is MNHNY and CDR2 is SVGAGI (reference sequence). Deletions cut 7 bases from V and 5 bases from J, with 13 bases between. In DNA, the CDR3 is TGTGCCAGCAAGGGGGGGGCCGAAGATACGCAGTATTTT. Translating it yields CASKGGAEDTQYF.

The CDR3 nucleotides read TGTGCCAGTAGTATACCCCGACAGCACGGGAATGAAAAACTGTTTTTT. This gives the protein CASSIPRQHGNEKLFF. The chain combines TRBV19 with TRBJ1-4; D possibly corresponds to TRBD1 (5 bases). V lost 2 bases, J lost 5 bases, and 15 bases lay in between. Germline V lookup: CDR1 LNHDA, CDR2 SQIVND (reference sequence). The CDR3 runs 16 residues.

This chain links TRBV11-2 with TRBJ1-4, with 8 bases matching TRBD1. Germline CDR1 is SGHAT and CDR2 is FQNNGV. The CDR3 runs to 16 residues. Germline trimming cut 1 base from V and 6 bases from J; bases unmatched to any gene: 7. CDR3 protein: CASSLGGAGGHEKLFF. As DNA, the CDR3 is TGTGCCAGCAGCTTAGGGGGGGCAGGGGGCCATGAAAAACTGTTTTTT.

The chain has TRBV30 and TRBJ1-2; D ambiguous. Per the germline V gene, CDR1 is GTSNPN and CDR2 is SVGIG (reference sequence). This CDR3 contains 11 residues. The V gene lost 0 bases and the J gene lost 5 bases, with 4 bases spanning the gap. The CDR3 region is CAWSVPYGYTF. CDR3 nucleotides: TGTGCCTGGAGTGTTCCGTATGGCTACACCTTC.

The chain carries TRBV6-5 and TRBJ1-1; 12 bases are a match to TRBD1. The trim removed 8 bases at V and 7 bases at J, leaving 5 bases unmatched. Germline values: CDR1 MNHEY, CDR2 SVGAGI. This CDR3 has 13 residues. The CDR3 DNA follows: TGTGCCAGCCATGGGACAGGGGGCTTTGAAGCTTTCTTT. It translates to CASHGTGGFEAFF.

The genes are TRBV19 and TRBJ1-6; possible D gene TRBD1, 6 bases. Between the trimmed V and J ends, which lost 5 bases and 10 bases, there was a span of 24 bases. From germline, CDR1 is LNHDA and CDR2 SQIVND (reference sequence). The CDR3 length is 17 residues. The CDR3 bases are TGTGCCAGTAGTTCGACTCGGACAGCCGGGGTTGTCTCACCCCTCCACTTT. Amino acids: CASSSTRTAGVVSPLHF.

The chain is built from TRBV7-2 and TRBJ1-2; possibly TRBD1 for D (6 bases). The V gene lost 1 base and the J gene lost 3 bases, with 6 bases spanning the gap. CDR3 size: 13 residues. The germline CDR1 and CDR2 sequences are SGHTA and FQGNSA. The CDR3 loop reads CASSLDRDYGYTF. DNA of the CDR3: TGTGCCAGCAGCTTAGACAGGGACTATGGCTACACCTTC.

This chain uses TRBV6-5 with TRBJ2-1, with 8 bases lining up with TRBD1. Germline V lookup: CDR1 MNHEY, CDR2 SVGAGI. CDR3 length: 12 residues. The V segment lost 6 bases and the J segment 6 bases; nucleotides outside the gene matches: 1. For the CDR3, the DNA is TGTGCCAGCAGGGACAGGGTCAATGAGCAGTTCTTC. Its translation: CASRDRVNEQFF.

The chain employs TRBV6-1 and TRBJ1-4; 10 bases are shared with TRBD1. The CDR3 has 15 residues. The germline gives CDR1 MNHNS, CDR2 SASEGT. V gave up 6 bases and J gave up 10 bases; unmatched junction bases: 11. The CDR3 bases are TGTGCCAGCAGCCCCGGGACAGGGGCGGTGGGAAAACTGTTTTTT. Translating gives CASSPGTGAVGKLFF.

The rearrangement uses TRBV5-1 and TRBJ1-2; the D gene is possibly TRBD1 (5 bases). Germline V gene data show CDR1 as SGHRS and CDR2 as YFSETQ. The V gene lost 0 bases and the J gene lost 3 bases, with 21 bases spanning the gap. The CDR3 is 18 residues long. The CDR3 here is CASSLAGAGTGSDYGYTF. DNA for the CDR3: TGCGCCAGCAGCTTGGCCGGGGCGGGAACCGGGAGTGACTATGGCTACACCTTC.

The J gene is TRBJ2-3, the V gene TRBV9, with 7 positions matching TRBD2. The J segment lost 2 bases and the V segment lost 3 bases, leaving 6 bases of the junction unmatched. Per the germline V gene, CDR1 is SGDLS and CDR2 is YYNGEE. This CDR3 is built from 15 residues. The CDR3 DNA sequence: TGTGCCAGCAGCGCAAGCGGGGAGCTCACAGATACGCAGTATTTT. Translating it yields CASSASGELTDTQYF.

The CDR3 bases are TGTGCCAGCAGTCGGGGGGGCGGTAATTCACCCCTCCACTTT. It translates to CASSRGGGNSPLHF. The chain uses TRBV27 and TRBJ1-6; possibly TRBD1 for D (6 bases). CDR1 MNHEY and CDR2 SMNVEV come from the germline V gene (reference sequence). The V end was cut by 5 bases, the J end by 6 bases, with 11 bases between. This CDR3 region has 14 residues.

This chain links TRBV29-1 with TRBJ2-1; 7 positions match TRBD1. This CDR3 has 13 amino acids. Germline CDR1 reads SQVTM; CDR2 reads ANQGSEA. CDR3 bases: TGCAGTAGGGACAGAGAATTTTACAATGAGCAGTTCTTC. Protein sequence: CSRDREFYNEQFF.

The chain uses TRBV7-2 and TRBJ2-7, with 7 bases that match TRBD1. Germline V gives CDR1 SGHTA, CDR2 FQGNSA. CDR3 length: 14 residues. V shed 3 bases, J shed 3 bases, and the junction held 5 bases outside the gene matches. The CDR3 bases are TGTGCCAGCAGCTTCGACCAGGGGGTCTACGAGCAGTACGTC. It codes for CASSFDQGVYEQYV.

The genes are TRBV5-6 and TRBJ1-3; 9 bases map to TRBD1. There are 15 residues in the CDR3. The germline V gene encodes CDR1 SGHDT and CDR2 YYEEEE. V was clipped by 3 bases and J by 3 bases; unmatched bases: 4. The CDR3 here is CASSYGTGRGNTIYF. As DNA, the CDR3 is TGTGCCAGCAGCTACGGGACAGGGCGTGGAAACACCATATATTTT.

The genes are TRBV10-3 and TRBJ1-5; D is perhaps TRBD1 (6 bases). Per germline, CDR1 ENHRY and CDR2 SYGVKD. CDR3 length equals 13 residues. V gave up 8 bases and J gave up 5 bases, with 13 bases separating them. The CDR3 reads CAICGGMDQPQHF. CDR3 sequence (DNA): TGTGCCATCTGTGGGGGCATGGATCAGCCCCAGCATTTT.

The DNA of the CDR3 is TGTGCTAGTGGTGTGGGACAGCCGAAAAATTCACCCCTCCACTTT. It specifies CASGVGQPKNSPLHF. V usage is TRBV12-5 and J usage is TRBJ1-6; 7 bases line up with TRBD1. The CDR3 contains 15 residues. CDR1 and CDR2 (germline): LGHNT, FRNRAP. J gave up 7 bases and V 5 bases, and 8 bases lay outside the gene matches.

The rearrangement links TRBV6-5 to TRBJ1-5; no firm D call. Per the germline V gene, CDR1 is MNHEY and CDR2 is SVGAGI. CDR3 length: 14 amino acids. The ends were cut back, 5 bases at V and 9 bases at J, with 17 bases in the middle. CDR3 amino acids: CASSPEEGWLPQHF. The CDR3 DNA follows: TGTGCCAGCAGTCCCGAGGAGGGTTGGCTGCCCCAGCATTTT.

This chain connects TRBV13 to TRBJ1-4, with TRBD1 matching 7 bases. The ends lost 5 bases at V and 5 bases at J; junction bases unmatched: 8. Germline-derived CDR1 and CDR2 are PRHDT and FYEKMQ (reference sequence). The CDR3 has 15 residues. CDR3 DNA: TGTGCCAGCAGCCGCTACAGGGGCGGAAATGAAAAACTGTTTTTT. Amino acids: CASSRYRGGNEKLFF. Combining the CDR3 with reference TRBV13 and TRBJ1-4 gives the whole variable domain AAGVIQSPRHLIKEKRETATLKCYPIPRHDTVYWYQQGPGQDPQFLISFYEKMQSDKGSIPDRFSAQQFSDYHSELNMSSLELGDSALYFCASSRYRGGNEKLFFGSGTQLSVL.